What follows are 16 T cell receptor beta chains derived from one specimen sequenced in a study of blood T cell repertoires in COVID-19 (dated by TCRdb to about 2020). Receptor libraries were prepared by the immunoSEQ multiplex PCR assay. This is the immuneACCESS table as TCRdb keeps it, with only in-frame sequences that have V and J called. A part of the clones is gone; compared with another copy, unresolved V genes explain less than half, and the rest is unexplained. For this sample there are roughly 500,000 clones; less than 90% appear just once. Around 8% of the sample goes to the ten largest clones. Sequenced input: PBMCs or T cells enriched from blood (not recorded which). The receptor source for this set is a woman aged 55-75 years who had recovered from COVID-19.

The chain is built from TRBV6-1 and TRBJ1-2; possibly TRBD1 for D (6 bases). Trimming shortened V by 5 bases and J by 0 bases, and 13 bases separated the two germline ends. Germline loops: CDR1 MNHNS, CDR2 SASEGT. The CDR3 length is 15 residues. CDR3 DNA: TGTGCCAGCAGTAAGGACAGCCCAACTAACTATGGCTACACCTTC. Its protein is CASSKDSPTNYGYTF.

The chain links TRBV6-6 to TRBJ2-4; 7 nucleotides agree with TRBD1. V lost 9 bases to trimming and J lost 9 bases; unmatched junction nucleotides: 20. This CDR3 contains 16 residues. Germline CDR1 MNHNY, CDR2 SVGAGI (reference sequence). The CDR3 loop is CASLYPGTGDRSIQYF. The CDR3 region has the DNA TGTGCCAGTCTGTACCCCGGAACAGGGGATCGGAGCATTCAGTACTTC.

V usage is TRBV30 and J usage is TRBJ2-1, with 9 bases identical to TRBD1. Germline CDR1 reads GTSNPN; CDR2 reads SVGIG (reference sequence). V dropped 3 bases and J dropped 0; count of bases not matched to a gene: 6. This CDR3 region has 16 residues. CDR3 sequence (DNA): TGTGCCTGGAGAACGGACAGGGGAAGCTCCTACAATGAGCAGTTCTTC. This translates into CAWRTDRGSSYNEQFF. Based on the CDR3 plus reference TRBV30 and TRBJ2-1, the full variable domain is SQTIHQWPATLVQPVGSPLSLECTVEGTSNPNLYWYRQAAGRGLQLLFYSVGIGQISSEVPQNLSASRPQDRQFILSSKKLLLSDSGFYLCAWRTDRGSSYNEQFFGPGTRLTVL.

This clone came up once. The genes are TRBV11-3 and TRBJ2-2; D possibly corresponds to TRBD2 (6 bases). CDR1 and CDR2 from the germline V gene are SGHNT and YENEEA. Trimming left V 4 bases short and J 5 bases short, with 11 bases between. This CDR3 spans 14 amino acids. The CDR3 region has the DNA TGTGCCAGCAGCTCCCCCGGGACTACCGGGGAGCTGTTTTTT. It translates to CASSSPGTTGELFF. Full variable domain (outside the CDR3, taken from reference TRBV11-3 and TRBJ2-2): EAGVVQSPRYKIIEKKQPVAFWCNPISGHNTLYWYLQNLGQGPELLIRYENEEAVDDSQLPKDRFSAERLKGVDSTLKIQPAELGDSAVYLCASSSPGTTGELFFGEGSRLTVL.

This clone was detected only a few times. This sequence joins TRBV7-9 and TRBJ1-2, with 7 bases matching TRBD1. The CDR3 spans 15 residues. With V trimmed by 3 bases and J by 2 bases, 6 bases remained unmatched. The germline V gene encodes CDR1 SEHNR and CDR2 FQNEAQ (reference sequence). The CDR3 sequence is CASSLTGWQNYGYTF. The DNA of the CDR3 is TGTGCCAGCAGCTTGACAGGGTGGCAGAACTATGGCTACACCTTC.

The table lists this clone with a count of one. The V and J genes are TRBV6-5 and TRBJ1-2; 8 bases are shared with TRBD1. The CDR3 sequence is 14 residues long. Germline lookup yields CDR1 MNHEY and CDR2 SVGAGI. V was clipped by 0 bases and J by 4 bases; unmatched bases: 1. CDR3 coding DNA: TGTGCCAGCAGTTACTCAACAGGGGGCTATGGCTACACCTTC. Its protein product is CASSYSTGGYGYTF.

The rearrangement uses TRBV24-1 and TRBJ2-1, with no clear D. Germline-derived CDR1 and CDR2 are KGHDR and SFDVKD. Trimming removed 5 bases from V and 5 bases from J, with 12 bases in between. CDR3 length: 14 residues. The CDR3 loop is CATSGLGLNNEQFF. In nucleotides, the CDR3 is TGTGCCACCAGTGGATTGGGCCTCAACAATGAGCAGTTCTTC.

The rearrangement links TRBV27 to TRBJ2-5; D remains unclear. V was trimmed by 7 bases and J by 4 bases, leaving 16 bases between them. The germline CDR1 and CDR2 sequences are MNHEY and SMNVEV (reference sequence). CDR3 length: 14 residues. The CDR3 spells CASKNFRVPETQYF. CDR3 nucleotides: TGTGCCAGCAAAAACTTCCGGGTGCCAGAGACCCAGTACTTC.

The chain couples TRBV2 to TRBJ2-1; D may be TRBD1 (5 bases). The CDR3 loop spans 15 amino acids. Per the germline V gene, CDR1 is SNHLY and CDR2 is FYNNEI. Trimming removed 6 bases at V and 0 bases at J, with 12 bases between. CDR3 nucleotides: TGTGCCAGCAGCCGTGACAGTTTCTCCTACAATGAGCAGTTCTTC. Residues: CASSRDSFSYNEQFF.

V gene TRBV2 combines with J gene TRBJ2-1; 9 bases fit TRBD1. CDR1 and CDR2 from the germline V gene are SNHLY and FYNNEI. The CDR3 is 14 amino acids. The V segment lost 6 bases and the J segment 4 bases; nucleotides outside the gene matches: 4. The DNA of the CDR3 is TGTGCCAGCAGGAGACAGGGGGGTTACAATGAGCAGTTCTTC. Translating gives CASRRQGGYNEQFF.

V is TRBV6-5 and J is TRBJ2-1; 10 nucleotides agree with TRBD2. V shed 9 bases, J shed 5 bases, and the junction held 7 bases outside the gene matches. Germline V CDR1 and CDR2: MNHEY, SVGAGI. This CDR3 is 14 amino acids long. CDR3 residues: CASIGLAVNNEQFF. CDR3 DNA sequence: TGTGCCAGTATCGGACTAGCGGTCAACAATGAGCAGTTCTTC.

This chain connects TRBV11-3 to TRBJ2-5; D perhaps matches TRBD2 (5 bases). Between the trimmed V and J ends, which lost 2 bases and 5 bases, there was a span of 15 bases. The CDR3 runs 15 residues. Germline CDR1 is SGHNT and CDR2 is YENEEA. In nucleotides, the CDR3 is TGTGCCAGCAGCTTATCCCAACTAGGTACGGAGACCCAGTACTTC. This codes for CASSLSQLGTETQYF.

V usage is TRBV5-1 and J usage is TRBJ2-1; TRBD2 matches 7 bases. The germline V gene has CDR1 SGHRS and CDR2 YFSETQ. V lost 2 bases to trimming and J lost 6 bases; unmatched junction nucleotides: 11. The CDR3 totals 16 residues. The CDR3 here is CASSFGSAGSGNEQFF. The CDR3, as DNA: TGCGCCAGCAGCTTCGGTTCAGCGGGGAGCGGCAATGAGCAGTTCTTC.

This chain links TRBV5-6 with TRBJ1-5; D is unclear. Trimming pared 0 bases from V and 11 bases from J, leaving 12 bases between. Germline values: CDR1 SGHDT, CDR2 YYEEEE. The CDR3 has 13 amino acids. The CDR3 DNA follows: TGTGCCAGCAGCTTGGGTTCGGCCGAGGCCCAGCATTTT. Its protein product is CASSLGSAEAQHF.

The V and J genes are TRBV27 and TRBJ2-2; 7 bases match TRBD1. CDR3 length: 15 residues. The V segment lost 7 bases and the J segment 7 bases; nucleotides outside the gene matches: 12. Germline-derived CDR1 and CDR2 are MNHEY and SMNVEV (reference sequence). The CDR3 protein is CASKTDRPPGGELFF. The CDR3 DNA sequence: TGTGCCAGCAAAACGGACAGGCCCCCCGGCGGGGAGCTGTTTTTT.

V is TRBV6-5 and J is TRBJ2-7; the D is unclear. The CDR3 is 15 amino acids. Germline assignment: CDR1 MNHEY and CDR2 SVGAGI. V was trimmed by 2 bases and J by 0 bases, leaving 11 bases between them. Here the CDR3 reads CASSYATTDSYEQYF. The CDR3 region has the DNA TGTGCCAGCAGTTACGCGACGACTGACTCCTACGAGCAGTACTTC.